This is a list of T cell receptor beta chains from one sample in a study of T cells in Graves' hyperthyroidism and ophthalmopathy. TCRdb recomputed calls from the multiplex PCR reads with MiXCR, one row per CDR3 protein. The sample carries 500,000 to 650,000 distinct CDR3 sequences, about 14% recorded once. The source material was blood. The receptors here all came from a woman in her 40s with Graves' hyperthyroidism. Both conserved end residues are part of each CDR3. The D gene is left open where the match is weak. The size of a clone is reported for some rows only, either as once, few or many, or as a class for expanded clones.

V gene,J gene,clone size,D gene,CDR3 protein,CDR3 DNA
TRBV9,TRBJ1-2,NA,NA,CASSATTGGYTF,TGTGCCAGCAGTGCCACTACGGGGGGCTACACCTTC
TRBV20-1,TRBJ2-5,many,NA,CSARSGGETQYF,TGCAGTGCTAGGAGCGGTGGAGAGACCCAGTACTTC
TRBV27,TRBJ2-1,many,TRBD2,CASSNGGSSGWRRSYNEQFF,TGTGCCAGCAGTAACGGGGGGTCTAGCGGTTGGAGAAGGTCCTACAATGAGCAGTTCTTC
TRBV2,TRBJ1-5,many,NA,CASSEEWGNQPQHF,TGTGCCAGCAGTGAAGAGTGGGGCAATCAGCCCCAGCATTTT
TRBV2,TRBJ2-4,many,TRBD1,CASRLGQGSNIQYF,TGTGCCAGCAGATTGGGACAGGGATCTAACATTCAGTACTTC
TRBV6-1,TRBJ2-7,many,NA,CASRATPMSAQQYF,TGTGCCAGCAGAGCCACCCCTATGAGCGCCCAGCAGTACTTC
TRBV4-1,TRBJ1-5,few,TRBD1,CASSQGTGRGSNQPQHF,TGCGCCAGCAGCCAAGGGACAGGGCGAGGAAGCAATCAGCCCCAGCATTTT
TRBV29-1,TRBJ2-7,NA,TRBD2,CSVETSGTSGSYEQYF,TGCAGCGTTGAGACGTCCGGGACTAGCGGGTCCTACGAGCAGTACTTC
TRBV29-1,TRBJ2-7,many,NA,CSVEFGGELTYEQYF,TGCAGCGTTGAATTTGGGGGCGAGCTAACCTACGAGCAGTACTTC
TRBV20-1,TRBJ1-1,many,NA,CSATATVSTEAFF,TGCAGTGCGACCGCTACAGTTAGCACTGAAGCTTTCTTT
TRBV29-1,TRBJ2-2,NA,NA,CSVTTGLGELFF,TGCAGCGTTACCACAGGGCTGGGGGAGCTGTTTTTT
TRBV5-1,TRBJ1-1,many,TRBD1,CASSLGPGTGLNTEAFF,TGCGCCAGCAGCTTGGGGCCCGGGACAGGGTTGAACACTGAAGCTTTCTTT
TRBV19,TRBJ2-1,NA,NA,CASSISQPSYNEQFF,TGTGCCAGTAGTATATCCCAGCCCTCCTACAATGAGCAGTTCTTC
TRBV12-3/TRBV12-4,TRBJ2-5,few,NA,CASSPRVETQYF,TGTGCCAGCAGTCCCCGGGTGGAGACCCAGTACTTC
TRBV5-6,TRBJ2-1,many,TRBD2,CASRQSSGGSYNEQFF,TGTGCCAGCAGGCAATCTAGCGGAGGTTCCTACAATGAGCAGTTCTTC
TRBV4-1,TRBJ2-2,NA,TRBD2,CASSQVMLAGGSGELFF,TGCGCCAGCAGCCAAGTCATGCTAGCGGGAGGTAGCGGGGAGCTGTTTTTT
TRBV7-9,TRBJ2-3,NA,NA,CASGGFGTDTQYF,TGTGCCAGCGGGGGCTTTGGCACAGATACGCAGTATTTT
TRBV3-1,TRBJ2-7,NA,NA,CASSQGVNMPYEQYF,TGTGCCAGCAGCCAAGGTGTTAACATGCCCTACGAGCAGTACTTC
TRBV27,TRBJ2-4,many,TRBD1,CASRLTGDLAKNIQYF,TGTGCCAGCAGATTAACAGGGGATCTAGCCAAAAACATTCAGTACTTC
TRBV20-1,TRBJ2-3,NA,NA,CSARGPGVPDTQYF,TGCAGTGCTAGAGGGCCGGGAGTTCCAGATACGCAGTATTTT
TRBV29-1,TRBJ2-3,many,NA,CSVEENTDTQYF,TGCAGCGTTGAAGAAAACACAGATACGCAGTATTTT
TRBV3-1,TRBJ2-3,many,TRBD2,CASSQGLAGTVDTQYF,TGTGCCAGCAGCCAAGGGTTAGCGGGTACTGTAGATACGCAGTATTTT
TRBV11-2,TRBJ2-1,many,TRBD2,CASSSDWGLLPSYNEQFF,TGTGCCAGCAGCTCAGACTGGGGACTACTTCCCTCCTACAATGAGCAGTTCTTC
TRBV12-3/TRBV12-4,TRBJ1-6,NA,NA,CASSTGVSPGNSPLHF,TGTGCCAGCAGTACCGGGGTCAGCCCGGGGAATTCACCCCTCCACTTT
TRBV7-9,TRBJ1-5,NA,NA,CASSINGYSNQPQHF,TGTGCCAGCAGCATAAATGGTTATAGCAATCAGCCCCAGCATTTT
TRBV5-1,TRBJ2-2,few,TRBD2,CASSQGLAGGVGNTGELFF,TGCGCCAGCAGCCAAGGACTAGCGGGAGGGGTGGGGAACACCGGGGAGCTGTTTTTT
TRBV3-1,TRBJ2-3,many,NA,CASSQDSGTDTQYF,TGTGCCAGCAGCCAAGATAGCGGCACAGATACGCAGTATTTT
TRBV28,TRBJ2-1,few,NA,CASRRDFDEQFF,TGTGCCAGCAGACGGGACTTCGATGAGCAGTTCTTC
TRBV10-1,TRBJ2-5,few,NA,CASSESLSQETQYF,TGCGCCAGCAGTGAGTCCTTGTCCCAAGAGACCCAGTACTTC
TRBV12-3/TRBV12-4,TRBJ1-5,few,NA,CASSFLMAVYSNQPQHF,TGTGCCAGCAGTTTTCTTATGGCCGTTTATAGCAATCAGCCCCAGCATTTT
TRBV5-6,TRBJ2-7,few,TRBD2,CASSFPSGSSYEQYF,TGTGCCAGCAGCTTTCCAAGCGGGAGTTCCTACGAGCAGTACTTC
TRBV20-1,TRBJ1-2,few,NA,CSAAQVAWGYGYTF,TGCAGTGCGGCTCAGGTGGCCTGGGGCTATGGCTACACCTTC
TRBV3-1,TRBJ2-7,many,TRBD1,CASSTTGGRYEQYF,TGTGCCAGCAGCACCACAGGGGGCAGATACGAGCAGTACTTC
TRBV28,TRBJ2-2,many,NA,CASSPRRLAAGTGELFF,TGTGCCAGCAGTCCCCGTCGGTTGGCCGCGGGAACCGGGGAGCTGTTTTTT
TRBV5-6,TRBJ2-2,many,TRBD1,CASSLLQGANTGELFF,TGTGCCAGCAGCTTGCTTCAGGGGGCGAACACCGGGGAGCTGTTTTTT
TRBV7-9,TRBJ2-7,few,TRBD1,CASSPWTGGAYEQYF,TGTGCCAGCAGCCCTTGGACAGGGGGCGCGTACGAGCAGTACTTC
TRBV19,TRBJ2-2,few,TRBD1,CASSGTGGAGELFF,TGTGCCAGTAGTGGGACAGGGGGGGCCGGGGAGCTGTTTTTT
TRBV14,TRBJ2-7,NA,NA,CASRPEAGSYEQYF,TGTGCCAGCAGGCCGGAGGCCGGCTCCTACGAGCAGTACTTC
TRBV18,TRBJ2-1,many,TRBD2,CASSREAAYNEQFF,TGTGCCAGCTCGCGGGAGGCGGCCTACAATGAGCAGTTCTTC
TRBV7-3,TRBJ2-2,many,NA,CASSRGPGNTGELFF,TGTGCCAGCTCCAGAGGGCCCGGGAACACCGGGGAGCTGTTTTTT
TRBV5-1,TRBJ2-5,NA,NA,CASSLQETRYF,TGCGCCAGCAGCCTACAAGAGACCCGGTACTTC
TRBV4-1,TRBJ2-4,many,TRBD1,CASSSGQGDKNIQYF,TGCGCCAGCAGCTCGGGACAGGGGGATAAAAACATTCAGTACTTC
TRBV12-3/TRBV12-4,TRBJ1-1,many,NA,CASIPTGFTEAFF,TGTGCCAGCATCCCCACAGGGTTCACTGAAGCTTTCTTT
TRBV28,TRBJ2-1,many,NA,CASSPAANPYNEQFF,TGTGCCAGCAGTCCGGCAGCTAACCCCTACAATGAGCAGTTCTTC
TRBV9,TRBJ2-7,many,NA,CASSASPRLNYEQYF,TGTGCCAGCAGCGCCTCTCCCCGGCTTAACTACGAGCAGTACTTC
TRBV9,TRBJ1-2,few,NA,CASSTGGGTPNYGYTF,TGTGCCAGCAGCACCGGGGGGGGGACACCAAACTATGGCTACACCTTC
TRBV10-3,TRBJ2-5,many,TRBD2,CAISTSGSETQYF,TGTGCCATCAGTACTAGCGGGAGTGAGACCCAGTACTTC
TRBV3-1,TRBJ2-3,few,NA,CASSQDGAGRTDTQYF,TGTGCCAGCAGCCAAGACGGGGCGGGGCGCACAGATACGCAGTATTTT